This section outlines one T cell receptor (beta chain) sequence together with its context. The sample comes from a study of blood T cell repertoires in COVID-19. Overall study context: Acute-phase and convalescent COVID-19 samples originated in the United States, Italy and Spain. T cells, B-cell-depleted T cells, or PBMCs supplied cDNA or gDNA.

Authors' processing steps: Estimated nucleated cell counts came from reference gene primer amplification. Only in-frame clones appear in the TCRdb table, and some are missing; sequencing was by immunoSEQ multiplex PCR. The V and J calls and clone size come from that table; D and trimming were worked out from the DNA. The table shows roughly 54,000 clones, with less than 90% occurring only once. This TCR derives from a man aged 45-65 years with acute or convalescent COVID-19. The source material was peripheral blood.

The CDR3, as DNA: TGTGCCAGCAGTTACGGACAAGTTCTGTATAGCAATCAGCCCCAGCATTTT. Its protein product is CASSYGQVLYSNQPQHF. The V and J genes are TRBV28 and TRBJ1-5, with D possibly matching TRBD1 (5 bases). The germline V gene encodes CDR1 MDHEN and CDR2 SYDVKM. CDR3 length: 17 amino acids. Trimming shortened V by 4 bases and J by 0 bases, and 16 bases separated the two germline ends.